This T cell receptor (beta chain) was profiled in a study of T cell repertoires in cytomegalovirus infection (dated by TCRdb to 2018 to 2020). About the full investigation: Recently identified HLA-C-restricted CMV epitopes, whose presentation resists viral immunomodulation, were targeted by peptide stimulations together with well-studied HLA-B-restricted epitopes. Because public TCR beta signatures pointed to carriage of CMV infection together with the matching HLA type, the HLA type of each donor mattered for the analysis.

About this clonotype itself: Its recognized antigen is unknown. Germline and junction disagree at one end, which may indicate a read error.

This specimen's treatment or condition label, per the study, means: in vitro stimulation with specific CMV peptide epitopes to enrich CMV-specific T cells. What the research found in general, with its limitations: In the ex vivo response, HLA-C-restricted CMV-specific TCR beta clonotypes were dominant, and in two of eight donors the single most frequent clonotype came from this HLA-C-restricted group. In both this cohort and an independent cohort of some 380 donors, the cumulative frequency of public TCR beta family members distinguished carriers of CMV infection plus the relevant HLA type.

The sample was run on an Illumina HiSeq 1500. TCRdb itself trimmed the public reads at Q25 with fastp, ran MiXCR and retained productive beta chains. Each CDR3 protein gets just one entry, which takes the most common genes and DNA from the rows behind it. Within this sample are about 900,000 distinct CDR3 sequences, with around 32% of them counted one time only. The ten largest account for 13% of the sample. This receptor was taken from a human donor in good health (CMV status not recorded). Some clones in this sample may be carry-over from other donors' samples. The sequences come from cultured CD8+ T cells from PBMCs, collected from culture after CMV antigen stimulation.

The DNA reads TGTGCTAGCAGCTTCGAGGCAGGGGGACGCAATGAGCAGTTCTTC. This sequence encodes CASSFEAGGRNEQFF. Rearrangement joined TRBV7-6 to TRBJ2-1, with 7 junctional bases fitting TRBD1. CDR1 and CDR2, per the germline V gene, are SGHVS and FNYEAQ. The CDR3 spans 15 residues, from the cysteine through the phenylalanine. Only the CDR3 part of the read is kept: 45 bases, read in frame from the first base.